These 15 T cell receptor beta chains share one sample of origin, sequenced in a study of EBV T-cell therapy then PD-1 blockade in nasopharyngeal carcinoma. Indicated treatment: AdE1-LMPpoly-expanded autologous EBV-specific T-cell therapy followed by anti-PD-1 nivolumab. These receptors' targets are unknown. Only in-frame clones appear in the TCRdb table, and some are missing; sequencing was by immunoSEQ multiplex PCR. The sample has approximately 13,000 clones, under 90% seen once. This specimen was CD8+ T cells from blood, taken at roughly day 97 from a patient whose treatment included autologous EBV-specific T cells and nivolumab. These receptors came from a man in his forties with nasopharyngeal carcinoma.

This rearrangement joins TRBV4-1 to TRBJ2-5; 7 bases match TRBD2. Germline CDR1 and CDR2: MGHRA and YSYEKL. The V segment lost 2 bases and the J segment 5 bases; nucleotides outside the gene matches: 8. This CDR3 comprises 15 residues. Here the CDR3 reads CASSQSPSGWETQYF. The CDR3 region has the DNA TGCGCCAGCAGCCAATCTCCTAGCGGATGGGAGACCCAGTACTTC.

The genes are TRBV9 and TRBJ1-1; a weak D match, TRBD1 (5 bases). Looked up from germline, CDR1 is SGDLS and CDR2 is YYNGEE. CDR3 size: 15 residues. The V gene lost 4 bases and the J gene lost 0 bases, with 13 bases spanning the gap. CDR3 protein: CASSYLDSLNTEAFF. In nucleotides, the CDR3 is TGTGCCAGCAGCTATCTCGACAGTTTGAACACTGAAGCTTTCTTT.

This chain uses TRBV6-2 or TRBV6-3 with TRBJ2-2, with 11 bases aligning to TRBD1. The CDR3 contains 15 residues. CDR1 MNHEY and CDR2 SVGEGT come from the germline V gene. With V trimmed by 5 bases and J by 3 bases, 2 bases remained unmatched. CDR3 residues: CASSRTGGHTGELFF. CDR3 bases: TGTGCCAGCAGTCGGACAGGGGGCCACACCGGGGAGCTGTTTTTT.

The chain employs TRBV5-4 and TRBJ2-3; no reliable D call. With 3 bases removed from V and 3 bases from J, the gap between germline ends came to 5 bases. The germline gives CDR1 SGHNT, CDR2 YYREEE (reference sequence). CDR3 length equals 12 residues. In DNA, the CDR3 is TGTGCCAGCAGCTACCAGACAGATACGCAGTATTTT. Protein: CASSYQTDTQYF.

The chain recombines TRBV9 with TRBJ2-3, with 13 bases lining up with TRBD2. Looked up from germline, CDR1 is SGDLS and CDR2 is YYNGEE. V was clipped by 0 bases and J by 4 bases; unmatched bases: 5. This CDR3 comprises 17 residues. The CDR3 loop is CASSVGTSGGLADTQYF. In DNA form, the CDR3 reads TGTGCCAGCAGCGTAGGGACTAGCGGGGGTCTGGCAGATACGCAGTATTTT. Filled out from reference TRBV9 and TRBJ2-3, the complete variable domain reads DSGVTQTPKHLITATGQRVTLRCSPRSGDLSVYWYQQSLDQGLQFLIQYYNGEERAKGNILERFSAQQFPDLHSELNLSSLELGDSALYFCASSVGTSGGLADTQYFGPGTRLTVL.

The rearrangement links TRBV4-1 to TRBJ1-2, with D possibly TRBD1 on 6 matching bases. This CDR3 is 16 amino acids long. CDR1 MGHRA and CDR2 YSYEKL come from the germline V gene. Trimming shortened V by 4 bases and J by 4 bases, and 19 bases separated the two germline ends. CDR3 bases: TGCGCCAGCAGCCCCCAGACAGGCCGGCTCGGCTATGGCTACACCTTC. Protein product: CASSPQTGRLGYGYTF.

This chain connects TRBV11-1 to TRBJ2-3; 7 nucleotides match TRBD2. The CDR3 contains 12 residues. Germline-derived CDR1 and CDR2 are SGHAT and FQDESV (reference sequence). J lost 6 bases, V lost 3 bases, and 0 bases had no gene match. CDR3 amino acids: CASSLGGDTQYF. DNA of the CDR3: TGTGCCAGCAGCTTGGGAGGGGATACGCAGTATTTT.

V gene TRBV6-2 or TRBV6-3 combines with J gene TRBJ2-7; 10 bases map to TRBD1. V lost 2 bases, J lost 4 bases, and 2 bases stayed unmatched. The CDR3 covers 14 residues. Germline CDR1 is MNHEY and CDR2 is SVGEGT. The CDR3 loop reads CASSYLGQGYEQYF. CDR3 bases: TGTGCCAGCAGTTACCTGGGACAGGGGTACGAGCAGTACTTC.

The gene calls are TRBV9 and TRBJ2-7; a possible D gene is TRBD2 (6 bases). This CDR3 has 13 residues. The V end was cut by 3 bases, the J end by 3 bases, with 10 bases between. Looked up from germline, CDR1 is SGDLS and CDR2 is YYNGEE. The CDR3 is CASSGTGDYEQYF. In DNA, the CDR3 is TGTGCCAGCAGCGGAACGGGGGACTACGAGCAGTACTTC.

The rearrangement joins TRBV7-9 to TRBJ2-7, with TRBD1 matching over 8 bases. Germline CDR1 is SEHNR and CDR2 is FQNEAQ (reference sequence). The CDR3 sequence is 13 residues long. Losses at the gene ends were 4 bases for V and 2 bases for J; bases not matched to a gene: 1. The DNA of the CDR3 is TGTGCCAGCAGCTGGGACAGGACCTACGAGCAGTACTTC. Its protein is CASSWDRTYEQYF.

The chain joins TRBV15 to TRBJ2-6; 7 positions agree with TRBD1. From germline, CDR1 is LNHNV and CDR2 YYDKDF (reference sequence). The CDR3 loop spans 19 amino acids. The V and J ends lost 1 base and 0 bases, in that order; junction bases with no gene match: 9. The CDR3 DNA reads TGTGCCACCAGCAGAGGGCGTGGACAGGCCCTCTCTGGGGCCAACGTCCTGACTTTC. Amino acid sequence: CATSRGRGQALSGANVLTF.

The CDR3 loop is CASSPTGEPATNEKLFF. Written as DNA, the CDR3 is TGCGCCAGCAGCCCGACGGGGGAGCCTGCAACTAATGAAAAACTGTTTTTT. The genes are TRBV5-1 and TRBJ1-4; D is perhaps TRBD1 (5 bases). Between the trimmed V and J ends, which lost 4 bases and 0 bases, there was a span of 16 bases. Germline CDR1 reads SGHRS; CDR2 reads YFSETQ. CDR3 length: 17 residues.

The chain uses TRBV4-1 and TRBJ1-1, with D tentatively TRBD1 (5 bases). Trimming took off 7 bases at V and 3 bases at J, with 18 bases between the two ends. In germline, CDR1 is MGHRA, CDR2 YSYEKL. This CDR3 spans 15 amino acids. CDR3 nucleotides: TGCGCCAGCACCACCAAGGGGTCTAGCGACACTGAAGCTTTCTTT. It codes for CASTTKGSSDTEAFF.

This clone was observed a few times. The CDR3 nucleotides read TGTGCCAGCAGTTCGGGACAGTCTGGGGCCAACGTCCTGACTTTC. Amino acid sequence: CASSSGQSGANVLTF. The J gene is TRBJ2-6, the V gene TRBV6-2 or TRBV6-3, with 7 bases lining up with TRBD1. CDR1 and CDR2 from the germline V gene are MNHEY and SVGEGT. The length of the CDR3 is 15 residues. Trimming cost V 4 bases and J 1 base; bases outside gene matches: 1.

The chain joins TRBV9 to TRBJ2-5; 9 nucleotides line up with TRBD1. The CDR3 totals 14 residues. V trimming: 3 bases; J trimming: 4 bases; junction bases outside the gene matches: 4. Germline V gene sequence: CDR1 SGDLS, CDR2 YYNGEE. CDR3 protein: CASSGGQGGETQYF. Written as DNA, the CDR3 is TGTGCCAGCAGCGGGGGACAGGGAGGAGAGACCCAGTACTTC. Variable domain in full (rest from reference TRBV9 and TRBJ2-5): DSGVTQTPKHLITATGQRVTLRCSPRSGDLSVYWYQQSLDQGLQFLIQYYNGEERAKGNILERFSAQQFPDLHSELNLSSLELGDSALYFCASSGGQGGETQYFGPGTRLLVL.